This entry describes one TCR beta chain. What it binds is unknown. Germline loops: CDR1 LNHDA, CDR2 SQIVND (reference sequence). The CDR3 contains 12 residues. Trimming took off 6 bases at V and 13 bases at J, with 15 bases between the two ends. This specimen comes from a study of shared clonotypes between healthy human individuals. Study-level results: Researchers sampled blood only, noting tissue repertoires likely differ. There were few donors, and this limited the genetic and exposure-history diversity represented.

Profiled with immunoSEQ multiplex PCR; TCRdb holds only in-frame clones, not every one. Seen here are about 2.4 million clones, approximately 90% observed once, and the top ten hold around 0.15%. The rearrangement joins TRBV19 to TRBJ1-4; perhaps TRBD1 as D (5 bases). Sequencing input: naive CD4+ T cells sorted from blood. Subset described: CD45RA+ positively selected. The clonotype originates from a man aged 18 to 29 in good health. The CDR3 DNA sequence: TGTGCCAGTAGCCCGGGACTAGTGAGACTGTTTTTT. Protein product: CASSPGLVRLFF.